The 14 T cell receptor beta chains below were found in one sample sequenced in a study of T cells in localized non-small cell lung cancer. Here immunoSEQ multiplex PCR was the method, and the copy in TCRdb shows in-frame clones only, minus some. The sample has roughly 9,900 clones; around three quarters are singletons. The material was peripheral blood, obtained before any cancer treatment. The receptors were sampled from a male donor at least 60 years old with stage I lung adenocarcinoma.

This rearrangement joins TRBV9 to TRBJ2-1; perhaps TRBD2 as D (5 bases). Germline CDR1 reads SGDLS; CDR2 reads YYNGEE. This CDR3 has 14 residues. Trimming removed 3 bases at V and 2 bases at J, with 9 bases between. CDR3 in amino acids: CASSGSGPYNEQFF. The CDR3 DNA reads TGTGCCAGCAGCGGAAGCGGCCCCTACAATGAGCAGTTCTTC. The full variable domain, with the rest looked up from reference TRBV9 and TRBJ2-1, is DSGVTQTPKHLITATGQRVTLRCSPRSGDLSVYWYQQSLDQGLQFLIQYYNGEERAKGNILERFSAQQFPDLHSELNLSSLELGDSALYFCASSGSGPYNEQFFGPGTRLTVL.

This rearrangement joins TRBV5-8 to TRBJ2-1, with 8 bases identical to TRBD2. With 1 base clipped from V and 7 bases from J, the junction kept 10 bases outside the gene matches. CDR3 length: 16 amino acids. Germline V gene sequence: CDR1 SGHTS, CDR2 YDEGEE. The CDR3 sequence: CASSLRSRGGRNEQFF. Written as DNA, the CDR3 is TGTGCCAGCAGCTTGAGGTCTCGGGGGGGCAGGAATGAGCAGTTCTTC.

On this clone itself: The identical CDR3 is also encoded by other nucleotide sequences in the sample. The gene calls are TRBV28 and TRBJ1-5; D not certain. The V and J ends lost 6 bases and 6 bases respectively, with 6 bases between them. The CDR3 contains 11 residues. CDR1 and CDR2 (germline): MDHEN, SYDVKM. CDR3 bases: TGTGCCAGCAGCTTGGGTCAGCCCCAGCATTTT. Protein sequence: CASSLGQPQHF.

The genes are TRBV4-1 and TRBJ2-7; D unclear. Germline CDR1 reads MGHRA; CDR2 reads YSYEKL. CDR3 length: 15 amino acids. The V gene lost 0 bases and the J gene lost 3 bases, with 12 bases spanning the gap. CDR3 sequence (DNA): TGCGCCAGCAGCCAAGATTTAAGCTTGAGCTACGAGCAGTACTTC. Translating gives CASSQDLSLSYEQYF.

CDR3 sequence (DNA): TGTGCCAGCAACGAGGTGGGGGTAGGGGCTTTCTTT. Its translation is CASNEVGVGAFF. V usage is TRBV6-5 and J usage is TRBJ1-1, with D tentatively TRBD1 (5 bases). The CDR3 is 12 amino acids. CDR1 and CDR2 from the germline V gene are MNHEY and SVGAGI. Trimming stripped 7 bases from V and 11 bases from J, with 17 bases between.

This clone has a handful of counts. The CDR3 sequence: CASRQGGEQYF. CDR3 in DNA: TGTGCCAGTAGACAGGGTGGCGAGCAGTACTTC. The rearrangement joins TRBV6-5 to TRBJ2-7, with 7 bases aligning to TRBD1. V gave up 9 bases and J gave up 6 bases; unmatched junction bases: 5. The CDR3 loop spans 11 amino acids. CDR1 and CDR2 from the germline V gene are MNHEY and SVGAGI.

This clone was seen more than once but under ten times. The rearrangement joins TRBV5-4 to TRBJ1-6; 7 bases line up with TRBD1. V shed 0 bases and J 10 bases; nucleotides not matched to a gene: 7. The CDR3 has 15 amino acids. Germline loops: CDR1 SGHNT, CDR2 YYREEE (reference sequence). CDR3 sequence: CASSLGGGARSPLHF. Written as DNA, the CDR3 is TGTGCCAGCAGCTTGGGAGGGGGCGCACGCTCACCCCTCCACTTT.

V usage is TRBV5-4 and J usage is TRBJ1-1, with D possibly being TRBD1 (6 bases). This CDR3 is 16 amino acids long. Germline assignment: CDR1 SGHNT and CDR2 YYREEE (reference sequence). The V end was cut by 3 bases, the J end by 0 bases, with 15 bases between. In DNA form, the CDR3 reads TGTGCCAGCAGCTCGGACAGTTCACTTATGAACACTGAAGCTTTCTTT. Translated: CASSSDSSLMNTEAFF.

CDR3 sequence (DNA): TGTGCCAGCAGCTCGGGACAGGGACTCTCACCCCTCCACTTT. This codes for CASSSGQGLSPLHF. The chain joins TRBV7-3 to TRBJ1-6, with 9 bases aligning to TRBD1. V lost 4 bases to trimming and J lost 10 bases; unmatched junction nucleotides: 5. In germline, CDR1 is SGHTA, CDR2 FQGTGA. The CDR3 sequence is 14 residues long. The full variable domain, its missing parts supplied by reference TRBV7-3 and TRBJ1-6, is GAGVSQTPSNKVTEKGKYVELRCDPISGHTALYWYRQSLGQGPEFLIYFQGTGAADDSGLPNDRFFAVRPEGSVSTLKIQRTERGDSAVYLCASSSGQGLSPLHFGNGTRLTVT.

V gene TRBV4-1 combines with J gene TRBJ1-5; 10 positions agree with TRBD1. Germline V CDR1 and CDR2: MGHRA, YSYEKL. The CDR3 length is 17 residues. Trimming removed 1 base from V and 1 base from J; junction bases left unmatched: 4. The CDR3 spells CASSQGTGGRSNQPQHF. DNA for the CDR3: TGCGCCAGCAGCCAAGGGACAGGGGGGAGAAGCAATCAGCCCCAGCATTTT.

J is TRBJ2-1 and V is TRBV9; TRBD2 aligns across 12 bases. Trimming at V came to 3 bases and at J to 0 bases, leaving 10 bases not matched to a gene. The CDR3 sequence is 19 residues long. Germline CDR1 SGDLS, CDR2 YYNGEE. CDR3 amino acids: CASSATGTSGFSSYNEQFF. The CDR3 DNA sequence: TGTGCCAGCAGCGCAACCGGGACTAGCGGGTTCAGCTCCTACAATGAGCAGTTCTTC.

This chain links TRBV5-6 with TRBJ1-5; no clear D. This CDR3 spans 15 amino acids. Trimming removed 2 bases from V and 6 bases from J, with 15 bases in between. Germline CDR1 and CDR2: SGHDT and YYEEEE. The CDR3 sequence: CASSFGQAGGQPQHF. CDR3 nucleotides: TGTGCCAGCAGCTTCGGTCAAGCTGGTGGTCAGCCCCAGCATTTT.

V and J are TRBV5-1 and TRBJ2-7; TRBD2 matches at 8 bases. The V segment lost 0 bases and the J segment 2 bases; nucleotides outside the gene matches: 7. The CDR3 consists of 16 residues. CDR1 and CDR2 from the germline V gene are SGHRS and YFSETQ. The CDR3 DNA sequence: TGCGCCAGCAGCTTGGGGCCTCAGCGGGGGACCTACGAGCAGTACTTC. Translation gives CASSLGPQRGTYEQYF.

This sequence joins TRBV7-2 and TRBJ2-3, with 8 bases identical to TRBD2. This CDR3 is 17 amino acids long. V was clipped by 1 base and J by 2 bases; unmatched bases: 8. The V gene's germline CDR1 is SGHTA and CDR2 FQGNSA. The CDR3 is CASSLDVSGAYTDTQYF. CDR3 sequence (DNA): TGTGCCAGCAGCTTAGATGTTAGCGGGGCCTACACAGATACGCAGTATTTT.